This is a list of T cell receptor beta chains from one sample in a study of T cell repertoires in cytomegalovirus infection. The antigens these receptors bind are not known. TCRdb ran MiXCR on the reads and lists one entry per CDR3 protein. The sample has 27,000 or so distinct CDR3 sequences; 15% to 20% are singletons. Sequencing used CD8+ T cells from cultured PBMCs, obtained from culture after CMV antigen stimulation. The receptors come from a human donor in good health (CMV status not recorded). Some clones in this sample may be carry-over from other donors' samples. CDR3s include the opening cysteine and the closing phenylalanine or tryptophan. The order of the fields is clone size, CDR3 length, D gene, J gene, V gene, CDR3 DNA, CDR3 protein. A D gene is named only where the DNA matches it firmly. Size is omitted from some rows. Given values are once, few, many or a class for expanded clones.

. | 15 | . | TRBJ1-4 | TRBV12-3/TRBV12-4 | TGTGCCAGCAGTTTGAGGTGGACAACTAATGAAAAACTGTTTTTT | CASSLRWTTNEKLFF
. | 20 | TRBD1 | TRBJ1-2 | TRBV4-3 | TGCGCCAGCAGCCAAGATAGGGTCGGGACAGGGGGCGCGGTGGGCTATGGCTACACCTTC | CASSQDRVGTGGAVGYGYTF
. | 14 | . | TRBJ2-1 | TRBV7-2 | TGTGCCAGCAGCGGGGACGCCCGAGGGTATGAGCAGTTCTTC | CASSGDARGYEQFF
many | 12 | . | TRBJ1-1 | TRBV12-3/TRBV12-4 | TGTGCCAGCACTTCGACAGTCACTGAAGCTTTCTTT | CASTSTVTEAFF
. | 16 | TRBD1 | TRBJ1-1 | TRBV2 | TGTGCCAGCAGACCCACAGGGGGTGGGATGAACACTGAAGCTTTCTTT | CASRPTGGGMNTEAFF
. | 17 | TRBD1 | TRBJ2-6 | TRBV6-1 | TGTGCCAGCAGTGAGGGGACAGGGTCTTCCGGGGCCAACGTCCTGACTTTC | CASSEGTGSSGANVLTF
. | 15 | . | TRBJ2-3 | TRBV20-1 | TGCAGTGCTCCCATGTTGGATACCGAGGTCGATACGCAGTATTTT | CSAPMLDTEVDTQYF
. | 16 | . | TRBJ1-1 | TRBV5-1 | TGCGCCAGCAGCTTGGGACGGTACGGGATGAACACTGAAGCTTTCTTT | CASSLGRYGMNTEAFF
. | 14 | . | TRBJ2-5 | TRBV7-9 | TGTGCCAGCAGCTATAGCGGTGAATCAGAGACCCAGTACTTC | CASSYSGESETQYF
. | 16 | . | TRBJ2-2 | TRBV7-3 | TGTGCCAGCAGCTTACGGGGGGCCCTGAACACCGGGGAGCTGTTTTTT | CASSLRGALNTGELFF
few | 15 | . | TRBJ1-6 | TRBV27 | TGTGCCAGCAGTTCCCCGACAGGAGATAATTCACCCCTCCACTTT | CASSSPTGDNSPLHF
. | 14 | TRBD1 | TRBJ2-5 | TRBV25-1 | TGTGCCAGCAGTGGGGGGACAGGGTTCGAGACCCAGTACTTC | CASSGGTGFETQYF
few | 9 | . | TRBJ1-5 | TRBV6-1 | TGTGCCAGCATATGGGCCACGCATTTT | CASIWATHF
. | 14 | . | TRBJ1-1 | TRBV11-2 | TGTGCCAGCAGCTTAAGACTGTGGCAAGATGAAGCTTTCTTT | CASSLRLWQDEAFF
. | 15 | TRBD2 | TRBJ2-3 | TRBV11-2 | TGTGCCAGCAGCTTAGCTAGCGGGAGTACCCCTACGCAGTATTTT | CASSLASGSTPTQYF
. | 13 | TRBD1 | TRBJ1-1 | TRBV19 | TGTGCCAGTAGTACAACAGGGGGCACTGAAGCTTTCTTT | CASSTTGGTEAFF
. | 15 | . | TRBJ2-2 | TRBV29-1 | TGCAGCGTTGATAGTGACAGCAAGAACACCGGGGAGCTGTTTTTT | CSVDSDSKNTGELFF
. | 13 | TRBD1 | TRBJ2-7 | TRBV20-1 | TGCAGTGCTACCGGGACAGCCCGTTACGAGCAGTACTTC | CSATGTARYEQYF
. | 14 | . | TRBJ2-2 | TRBV7-2 | TGTGCCAGCAGCTTACTGCCGAACACCGGGGAGCTGTTTTTT | CASSLLPNTGELFF
. | 13 | . | TRBJ1-4 | TRBV12-3/TRBV12-4 | TGTGCCAGCAGTTTCCCAGGTTTCGAAAAACTGTTTTTT | CASSFPGFEKLFF
. | 16 | . | TRBJ1-2 | TRBV6-1 | TGTGCCAGCAGTGAAGCGCTAGAAACGTGGGACTATGGCTACACCTTC | CASSEALETWDYGYTF
. | 14 | . | TRBJ2-3 | TRBV7-6 | TGTGCCAGCAGCTCCGCGGGTGGGATTGATACGCAGTATTTT | CASSSAGGIDTQYF
few | 14 | . | TRBJ1-5 | TRBV6-7 | TGTGCCAGCAGCCCTCGGGGAGTCAATCAGCCCCAGCATTTT | CASSPRGVNQPQHF
few | 13 | TRBD1 | TRBJ1-1 | TRBV7-2 | TGTGCCAGCAGCTATGACAGGGAACTTGAAGCTTTCTTT | CASSYDRELEAFF
few | 14 | TRBD1 | TRBJ2-3 | TRBV7-3 | TGTGCCAGCAGCGTGACAGGGGCGGTAGATACGCAGTATTTT | CASSVTGAVDTQYF
. | 17 | . | TRBJ1-1 | TRBV5-1 | TGCGCCAGCAGCCCCACGGGTCGTACGGGGATGAACACTGAAGCTTTCTTT | CASSPTGRTGMNTEAFF
. | 17 | . | TRBJ2-1 | TRBV11-2 | TGTGCCAGCAGCCCCTGGGGCGCCTTCAACTCCTACAATGAGCAGTTCTTC | CASSPWGAFNSYNEQFF
few | 11 | . | TRBJ1-1 | TRBV7-8 | TGTGCCACCGGTAGCGGCCCTGAAGCTTTCTTT | CATGSGPEAFF
few | 16 | . | TRBJ2-2 | TRBV4-3 | TGCGCCAGCAGCCAACTCCCCCAGGCCGGATTCGGGGAGCTGTTTTTT | CASSQLPQAGFGELFF